This T cell receptor (beta chain) was recorded in a study of identical twins. General observations from the study: The study drew conclusions from cross-sectional statistical analysis, not from following the same donors. Monozygotic twin pairs showed more out-of-frame TCR alpha sharing than models estimated. Zero-insertion results could be subject to partial confounding by invariant MAIT and iNKT cells.

A universal primer binding site was introduced by template switching. The final cDNA contained unique molecular identifiers. TCRdb re-called the 5' RACE reads with MiXCR, one entry per CDR3 protein. The sample comprises 1,800,000 or so distinct CDR3 sequences, under 35% of which are singletons, and 0.25% to 0.3% rests with the top ten. As to this clonotype: Its specificity is unknown.

The CDR3 totals 16 residues. Input material: cord blood. The TCR comes from a newborn girl in good health. The chain has TRBV21-1 and TRBJ1-5; the table assigns TRBD1, which was not confirmed against the DNA. TRBV21-1 is a pseudogene. CDR3 protein: CASSDGRTGGGRPQHF. In DNA form, the CDR3 reads TGTGCCAGCAGCGATGGTCGGACAGGGGGTGGTAGGCCCCAGCATTTT.